Listed below are T cell receptor beta chains from one sample, sequenced in a study of blood T cell repertoires in COVID-19. Data came from immunoSEQ multiplex PCR; TCRdb stores just in-frame clones and leaves some out. Of about 99,000 clones listed, 84% are singletons. Sequenced input: peripheral blood. All receptors come from a man between 65 and 80 years old with active or convalescent COVID-19. CDR3s include the opening cysteine and the closing phenylalanine or tryptophan. A D gene is named only where the DNA matches it firmly. Clone size is stated in some rows and not others, as once, few, many or a class when expanded.

v_call: TRBV15
j_call: TRBJ1-1
clone_size: few
d_call: .
cdr3_aa: CATSAPAGRTEAFF
cdr3_nt: TGTGCCACCAGCGCCCCGGCGGGGCGGACTGAAGCTTTCTTT

v_call: TRBV7-7
j_call: TRBJ2-1
clone_size: .
d_call: .
cdr3_aa: CASSLTGNNNEQFF
cdr3_nt: TGTGCTAGCAGCTTAACAGGGAACAACAATGAGCAGTTCTTC

v_call: TRBV5-4
j_call: TRBJ2-2
clone_size: .
d_call: TRBD1
cdr3_aa: CASSFGQVNTGELFF
cdr3_nt: TGTGCCAGCAGCTTCGGACAGGTGAACACCGGGGAGCTGTTTTTT

v_call: TRBV7-9
j_call: TRBJ2-7
clone_size: .
d_call: TRBD1
cdr3_aa: CASSPRTGESYEQYF
cdr3_nt: TGTGCCAGCAGCCCCAGGACAGGGGAGAGCTACGAGCAGTACTTC

v_call: TRBV3-1/TRBV3-2
j_call: TRBJ1-1
clone_size: .
d_call: TRBD1
cdr3_aa: CASSQYGQGNTEAFF
cdr3_nt: TGTGCCAGCAGCCAGTATGGACAGGGGAACACTGAAGCTTTCTTT

v_call: TRBV19
j_call: TRBJ1-1
clone_size: .
d_call: TRBD1
cdr3_aa: CASSKGQVNTEAFF
cdr3_nt: TGTGCCAGTAGTAAGGGACAGGTGAACACTGAAGCTTTCTTT

v_call: TRBV2
j_call: TRBJ2-3
clone_size: .
d_call: TRBD2
cdr3_aa: CASSELAGGSTDTQYF
cdr3_nt: TGTGCCAGCAGTGAACTAGCGGGGGGGAGCACAGATACGCAGTATTTT

v_call: TRBV6-6
j_call: TRBJ1-5
clone_size: .
d_call: TRBD1
cdr3_aa: CASSYGGQTRGQPQHF
cdr3_nt: TGTGCCAGCAGTTACGGGGGACAGACCCGAGGGCAGCCCCAGCATTTT

v_call: TRBV5-4
j_call: TRBJ2-3
clone_size: .
d_call: TRBD2
cdr3_aa: CASSMYGTSGGAAQYF
cdr3_nt: TGTGCCAGCAGCATGTACGGGACTAGCGGGGGGGCGGCGCAGTATTTT

v_call: TRBV28
j_call: TRBJ1-3
clone_size: .
d_call: .
cdr3_aa: CASSRWQISGNTIYF
cdr3_nt: TGTGCCAGCAGTAGATGGCAGATCTCTGGAAACACCATATATTTT

v_call: TRBV19
j_call: TRBJ1-4
clone_size: .
d_call: .
cdr3_aa: CASSIGWAEKLFF
cdr3_nt: TGTGCCAGTAGTATCGGATGGGCCGAAAAACTGTTTTTT

v_call: TRBV4-1
j_call: TRBJ2-1
clone_size: .
d_call: .
cdr3_aa: CASSHQGGYNEQFF
cdr3_nt: TGCGCCAGCAGCCACCAGGGTGGCTACAATGAGCAGTTCTTC

v_call: TRBV18
j_call: TRBJ1-2
clone_size: .
d_call: TRBD1
cdr3_aa: CASSPARTGDYGYTF
cdr3_nt: TGTGCCAGCTCACCAGCAAGGACAGGGGACTATGGCTACACCTTC

v_call: TRBV27
j_call: TRBJ1-1
clone_size: once
d_call: TRBD1
cdr3_aa: CASNPQGARGTEAFF
cdr3_nt: TGTGCCAGCAACCCACAGGGGGCGCGGGGCACTGAAGCTTTCTTT

v_call: TRBV4-1
j_call: TRBJ1-4
clone_size: .
d_call: TRBD1
cdr3_aa: CASSQEGQGGFLSEKLFF
cdr3_nt: TGCGCCAGCAGCCAAGAGGGACAGGGAGGGTTTCTGAGCGAAAAACTGTTTTTT

v_call: TRBV19
j_call: TRBJ1-4
clone_size: once
d_call: TRBD1
cdr3_aa: CASRLPGQGNEKLFF
cdr3_nt: TGTGCCAGTAGGCTTCCGGGACAGGGAAATGAAAAACTGTTTTTT

v_call: TRBV7-6
j_call: TRBJ2-1
clone_size: .
d_call: TRBD2
cdr3_aa: CASSSTSGTYNEQFF
cdr3_nt: TGTGCCAGCAGCTCGACTAGCGGCACCTACAATGAGCAGTTCTTC

v_call: TRBV30
j_call: TRBJ1-2
clone_size: .
d_call: .
cdr3_aa: CAWSSGQGNGYTF
cdr3_nt: .

v_call: TRBV19
j_call: TRBJ1-2
clone_size: .
d_call: .
cdr3_aa: CASSMRGGSYGYTF
cdr3_nt: TGTGCCAGTAGTATGCGAGGAGGATCGTATGGCTACACCTTC

v_call: TRBV5-1
j_call: TRBJ1-2
clone_size: .
d_call: .
cdr3_aa: CASRSGFFYGYTF
cdr3_nt: TGCGCCAGCCGGTCCGGTTTCTTCTATGGCTACACCTTC

v_call: TRBV9
j_call: TRBJ2-3
clone_size: .
d_call: TRBD2
cdr3_aa: CASSPRTSGGDTQYF
cdr3_nt: TGTGCCAGCAGCCCCCGGACTAGCGGGGGCGATACGCAGTATTTT

v_call: TRBV27
j_call: TRBJ2-1
clone_size: .
d_call: TRBD1
cdr3_aa: CASSSLSGQKYNEQFF
cdr3_nt: TGTGCCAGCAGTTCCCTATCGGGACAGAAATACAATGAGCAGTTCTTC

v_call: TRBV4-1
j_call: TRBJ1-2
clone_size: few
d_call: .
cdr3_aa: CASSQDPTGLWGYTF
cdr3_nt: TGCGCCAGCAGCCAAGATCCCACAGGGCTCTGGGGCTACACCTTC

v_call: TRBV5-1
j_call: TRBJ1-1
clone_size: few
d_call: .
cdr3_aa: CASSLESMNTEAFF
cdr3_nt: TGCGCCAGCAGCTTAGAGAGCATGAACACTGAAGCTTTCTTT

v_call: TRBV29-1
j_call: TRBJ1-2
clone_size: .
d_call: .
cdr3_aa: CSVGTNYGYTF
cdr3_nt: TGCAGCGTTGGGACAAACTATGGCTACACCTTC

v_call: TRBV5-4
j_call: TRBJ2-5
clone_size: .
d_call: .
cdr3_aa: CASSSGGHREETQYF
cdr3_nt: TGTGCCAGCAGCTCAGGGGGGCACAGGGAAGAGACCCAGTACTTC

v_call: TRBV11-1
j_call: TRBJ1-1
clone_size: .
d_call: .
cdr3_aa: CASSFAGRLNTEAFF
cdr3_nt: TGTGCCAGCAGCTTTGCGGGACGGTTGAACACTGAAGCTTTCTTT

v_call: TRBV28
j_call: TRBJ1-1
clone_size: .
d_call: .
cdr3_aa: CASSSPGGGWTEAFF
cdr3_nt: TGTGCCAGCAGTTCTCCGGGGGGGGGCTGGACTGAAGCTTTCTTT

v_call: TRBV5-1
j_call: TRBJ1-6
clone_size: .
d_call: TRBD1
cdr3_aa: CASSNAGQVLGSPLHF
cdr3_nt: TGCGCCAGCAGCAATGCGGGACAGGTTCTTGGGTCACCCCTCCACTTT

v_call: TRBV18
j_call: TRBJ1-2
clone_size: .
d_call: TRBD1
cdr3_aa: CASSPPNRRQGPYGYTF
cdr3_nt: TGTGCCAGCTCACCACCAAATCGCCGACAGGGTCCGTATGGCTACACCTTC

v_call: TRBV30
j_call: TRBJ1-6
clone_size: .
d_call: .
cdr3_aa: CAWTRSGHGSYNSPLHF
cdr3_nt: TGTGCCTGGACGAGAAGTGGGCACGGCTCCTATAATTCACCCCTCCACTTT

v_call: TRBV19
j_call: TRBJ1-2
clone_size: .
d_call: TRBD1
cdr3_aa: CASMGDRHNYGYTF
cdr3_nt: TGTGCCAGTATGGGGGACAGGCATAACTATGGCTACACCTTC

v_call: TRBV19
j_call: TRBJ2-3
clone_size: few
d_call: .
cdr3_aa: CASRESTDTQYF
cdr3_nt: TGTGCCAGTCGGGAGTCTACAGATACGCAGTATTTT

v_call: TRBV24-1
j_call: TRBJ2-3
clone_size: .
d_call: .
cdr3_aa: CATSDFGSTDTQYF
cdr3_nt: TGTGCCACCAGTGATTTCGGGTCCACAGATACGCAGTATTTT

v_call: TRBV5-1
j_call: TRBJ2-2
clone_size: few
d_call: TRBD1
cdr3_aa: CASSLGTGRGELFF
cdr3_nt: TGCGCCAGCAGCTTAGGGACAGGGCGCGGGGAGCTGTTTTTT

v_call: TRBV5-4
j_call: TRBJ1-6
clone_size: .
d_call: TRBD1
cdr3_aa: CASRYWTGQPYNSPLHF
cdr3_nt: TGTGCCAGCAGGTATTGGACGGGACAGCCATATAATTCACCCCTCCACTTT

v_call: TRBV19
j_call: TRBJ1-4
clone_size: .
d_call: .
cdr3_aa: CASSPGDLAGEKLFF
cdr3_nt: TGTGCCAGTAGCCCGGGAGACCTGGCGGGTGAAAAACTGTTTTTT

v_call: TRBV6-1
j_call: TRBJ1-1
clone_size: .
d_call: .
cdr3_aa: CASSERDGEAFF
cdr3_nt: TGTGCCAGCAGTGAGAGGGATGGTGAAGCTTTCTTT

v_call: TRBV28
j_call: TRBJ2-3
clone_size: .
d_call: TRBD2
cdr3_aa: CASSLSGGATDTQYF
cdr3_nt: TGTGCCAGCAGTCTTAGCGGGGGGGCCACAGATACGCAGTATTTT

v_call: TRBV7-8
j_call: TRBJ2-5
clone_size: once
d_call: TRBD1
cdr3_aa: CASSFEQGPQETQYF
cdr3_nt: TGTGCCAGCAGCTTTGAACAGGGGCCCCAAGAGACCCAGTACTTC

v_call: TRBV12-3/TRBV12-4
j_call: TRBJ2-7
clone_size: .
d_call: .
cdr3_aa: CASSPGGYEQYF
cdr3_nt: TGTGCCAGCAGCCCTGGCGGCTACGAGCAGTACTTC

v_call: TRBV2
j_call: TRBJ1-5
clone_size: .
d_call: .
cdr3_aa: CASSVTGLNSNQPQHF
cdr3_nt: TGTGCCAGCAGTGTTACGGGTCTTAATAGCAATCAGCCCCAGCATTTT

v_call: TRBV24-1
j_call: TRBJ2-1
clone_size: once
d_call: TRBD2
cdr3_aa: CATSDFVGASGGYEQFF
cdr3_nt: TGTGCCACCAGTGATTTTGTGGGGGCTAGCGGGGGATATGAGCAGTTCTTC

v_call: TRBV11-2
j_call: TRBJ2-2
clone_size: .
d_call: .
cdr3_aa: CASSLVRTTGELFF
cdr3_nt: TGTGCCAGCAGCTTAGTGAGGACAACCGGGGAGCTGTTTTTT

v_call: TRBV10-3
j_call: TRBJ1-2
clone_size: few
d_call: TRBD1
cdr3_aa: CAIRETGNYGYTF
cdr3_nt: TGTGCCATCAGGGAGACAGGGAACTATGGCTACACCTTC

v_call: TRBV18
j_call: TRBJ2-1
clone_size: few
d_call: TRBD2
cdr3_aa: CASSPRSLAGSADEQFF
cdr3_nt: TGTGCCAGCTCACCAAGGTCCCTAGCGGGGTCCGCGGATGAGCAGTTCTTC

v_call: TRBV27
j_call: TRBJ2-1
clone_size: .
d_call: TRBD1
cdr3_aa: CASSLGDRGLLGEQFF
cdr3_nt: TGTGCCAGCAGTTTAGGTGACAGGGGGCTTCTAGGTGAGCAATTCTTC

v_call: TRBV7-8
j_call: TRBJ2-1
clone_size: .
d_call: .
cdr3_aa: CASSLSSLTGNEQFF
cdr3_nt: TGTGCCAGCAGCTTATCCTCCCTTACAGGCAATGAGCAGTTCTTC

v_call: TRBV29-1
j_call: TRBJ1-5
clone_size: .
d_call: TRBD1
cdr3_aa: CSVERTGDPNQPQHF
cdr3_nt: TGCAGCGTTGAAAGGACAGGGGATCCCAATCAGCCCCAGCATTTT

v_call: TRBV9
j_call: TRBJ2-2
clone_size: .
d_call: .
cdr3_aa: CASSPWHANTGELFF
cdr3_nt: TGTGCCAGCAGTCCCTGGCACGCGAACACCGGGGAGCTGTTTTTT

v_call: TRBV7-4
j_call: TRBJ2-7
clone_size: once
d_call: TRBD2
cdr3_aa: CASSPTSGGKQGYEQYF
cdr3_nt: TGTGCCAGCAGCCCCACTAGCGGGGGGAAGCAGGGGTACGAGCAGTACTTC

v_call: TRBV3-1/TRBV3-2
j_call: TRBJ2-6
clone_size: .
d_call: .
cdr3_aa: CASSQDSGNTGANVLTF
cdr3_nt: TGTGCCAGCAGCCAAGATTCGGGGAATACTGGGGCCAACGTCCTGACTTTC